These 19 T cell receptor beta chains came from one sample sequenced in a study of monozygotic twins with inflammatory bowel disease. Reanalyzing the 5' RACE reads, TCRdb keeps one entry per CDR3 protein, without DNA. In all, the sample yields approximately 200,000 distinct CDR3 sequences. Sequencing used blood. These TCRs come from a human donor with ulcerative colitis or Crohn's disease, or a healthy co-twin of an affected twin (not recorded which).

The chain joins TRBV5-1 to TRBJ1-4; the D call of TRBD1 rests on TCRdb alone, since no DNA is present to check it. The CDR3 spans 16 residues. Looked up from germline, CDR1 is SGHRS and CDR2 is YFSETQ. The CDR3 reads CASSLEGAATNEKLFF.

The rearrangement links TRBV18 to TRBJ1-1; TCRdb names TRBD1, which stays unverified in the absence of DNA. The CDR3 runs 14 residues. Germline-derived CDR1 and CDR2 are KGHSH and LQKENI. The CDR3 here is CASSPPSGATEAFF.

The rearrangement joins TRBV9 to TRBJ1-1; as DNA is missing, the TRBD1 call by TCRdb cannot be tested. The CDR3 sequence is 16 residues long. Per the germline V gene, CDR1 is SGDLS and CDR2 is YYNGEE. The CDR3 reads CASSVHQGARYTEAFF.

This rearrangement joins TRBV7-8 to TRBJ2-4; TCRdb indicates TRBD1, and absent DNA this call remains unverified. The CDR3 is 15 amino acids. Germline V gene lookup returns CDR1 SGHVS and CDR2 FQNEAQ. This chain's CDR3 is CASSPHRGRGNIQYF.

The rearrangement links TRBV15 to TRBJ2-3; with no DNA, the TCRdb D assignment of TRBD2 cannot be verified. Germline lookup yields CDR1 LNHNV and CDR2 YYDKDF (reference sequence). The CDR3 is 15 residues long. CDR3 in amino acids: CATSEGQASTDTQYF. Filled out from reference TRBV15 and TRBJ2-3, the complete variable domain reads DAMVIQNPRYQVTQFGKPVTLSCSQTLNHNVMYWYQQKSSQAPKLLFHYYDKDFNNEADTPDNFQSRRPNTSFCFLDIRSPGLGDTAMYLCATSEGQASTDTQYFGPGTRLTVL.

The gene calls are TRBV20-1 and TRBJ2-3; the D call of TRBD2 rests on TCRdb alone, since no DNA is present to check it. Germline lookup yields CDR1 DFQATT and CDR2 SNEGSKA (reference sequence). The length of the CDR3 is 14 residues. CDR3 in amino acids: CSATSGGATDTQYF.

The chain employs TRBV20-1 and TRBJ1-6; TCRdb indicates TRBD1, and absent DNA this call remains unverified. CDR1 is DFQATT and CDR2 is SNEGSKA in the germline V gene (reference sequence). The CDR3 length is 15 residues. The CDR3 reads CSARDHGTGNSPLHF.

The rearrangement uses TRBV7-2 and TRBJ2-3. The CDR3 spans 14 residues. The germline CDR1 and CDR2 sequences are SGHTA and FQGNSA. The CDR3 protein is CASSLAGGRDTQYF.

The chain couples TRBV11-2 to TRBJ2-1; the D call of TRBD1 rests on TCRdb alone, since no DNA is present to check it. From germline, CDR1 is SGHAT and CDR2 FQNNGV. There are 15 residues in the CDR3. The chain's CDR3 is CASSFGRGTSNEQFF.

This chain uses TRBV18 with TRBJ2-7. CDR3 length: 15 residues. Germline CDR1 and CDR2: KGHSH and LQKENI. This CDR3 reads CASSPSLAGLHEQYF. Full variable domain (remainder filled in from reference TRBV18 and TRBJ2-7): NAGVMQNPRHLVRRRGQEARLRCSPMKGHSHVYWYRQLPEEGLKFMVYLQKENIIDESGMPKERFSAEFPKEGPSILRIQQVVRGDSAAYFCASSPSLAGLHEQYFGPGTRLTVT.

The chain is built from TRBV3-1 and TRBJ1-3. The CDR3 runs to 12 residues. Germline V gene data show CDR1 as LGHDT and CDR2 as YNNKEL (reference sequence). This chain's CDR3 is CASSEEVNTIYF.

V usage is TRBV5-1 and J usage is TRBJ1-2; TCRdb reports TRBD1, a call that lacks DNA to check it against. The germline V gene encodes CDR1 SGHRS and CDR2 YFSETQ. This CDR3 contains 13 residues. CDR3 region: CASSEQGARGYTF.

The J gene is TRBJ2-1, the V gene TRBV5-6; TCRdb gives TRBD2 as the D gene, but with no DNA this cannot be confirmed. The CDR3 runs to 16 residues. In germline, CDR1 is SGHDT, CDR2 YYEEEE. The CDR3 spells CASSLQGLRSYNEQFF. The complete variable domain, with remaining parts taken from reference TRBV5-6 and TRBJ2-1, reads DAGVTQSPTHLIKTRGQQVTLRCSPKSGHDTVSWYQQALGQGPQFIFQYYEEEERQRGNFPDRFSGHQFPNYSSELNVNALLLGDSALYLCASSLQGLRSYNEQFFGPGTRLTVL.

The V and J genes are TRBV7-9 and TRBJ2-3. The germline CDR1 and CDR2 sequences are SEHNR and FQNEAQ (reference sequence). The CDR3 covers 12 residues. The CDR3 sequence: CASSPSTYTQYF. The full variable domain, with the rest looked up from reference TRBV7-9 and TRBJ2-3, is DTGVSQNPRHKITKRGQNVTFRCDPISEHNRLYWYRQTLGQGPEFLTYFQNEAQLEKSRLLSDRFSAERPKGSFSTLEIQRTEQGDSAMYLCASSPSTYTQYFGPGTRLTVL.

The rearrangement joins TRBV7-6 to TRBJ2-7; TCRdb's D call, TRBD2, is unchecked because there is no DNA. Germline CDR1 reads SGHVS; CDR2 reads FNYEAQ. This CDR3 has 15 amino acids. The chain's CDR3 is CASSRGTGPFYEQYF.

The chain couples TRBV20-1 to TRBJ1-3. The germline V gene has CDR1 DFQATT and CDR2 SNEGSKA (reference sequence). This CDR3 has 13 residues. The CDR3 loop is CSASTDSGNTIYF.

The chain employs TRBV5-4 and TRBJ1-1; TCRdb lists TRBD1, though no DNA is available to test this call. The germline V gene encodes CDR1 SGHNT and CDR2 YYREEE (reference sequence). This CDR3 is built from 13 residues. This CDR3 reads CASRPGPTLVAFF.

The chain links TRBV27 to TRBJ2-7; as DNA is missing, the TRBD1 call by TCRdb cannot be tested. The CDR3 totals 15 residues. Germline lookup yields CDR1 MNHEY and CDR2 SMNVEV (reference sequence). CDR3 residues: CASSSPGTEVYEQYF.

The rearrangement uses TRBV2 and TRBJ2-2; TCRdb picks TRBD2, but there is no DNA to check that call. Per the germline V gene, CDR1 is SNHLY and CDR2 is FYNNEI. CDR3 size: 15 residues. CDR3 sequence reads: CASSDNSGGTGELFF.